One and the same sample provided the 20 T cell receptor beta chains below, sequenced in a study of cytomegalovirus exposure and HLA in healthy donors. PCR employed 60 Vbeta and 13 Jbeta primers. The repertoire was sequenced with immunoSEQ multiplex PCR; TCRdb's copy has only in-frame clones and lacks some. Of approximately 75,000 clones in the sample, 60% to 85% were seen once. The sample consisted of PBMCs. All receptors derive from a male donor in good health and CMV-seronegative.

The rearrangement joins TRBV7-8 to TRBJ2-3; 14 bases fit TRBD2. This CDR3 spans 16 amino acids. The V segment lost 5 bases and the J segment 4 bases; nucleotides outside the gene matches: 5. CDR1 is SGHVS, CDR2 FQNEAQ, per germline. DNA for the CDR3: TGTGCCAGCAGCCCTAGGACTAGCGGGGGGCCAGATACGCAGTATTTT. Translation gives CASSPRTSGGPDTQYF.

The chain carries TRBV7-2 and TRBJ2-5; 9 bases map to TRBD2. CDR1 and CDR2 from the germline V gene are SGHTA and FQGNSA. V trimming: 2 bases; J trimming: 1 base; junction bases outside the gene matches: 2. This CDR3 is 15 amino acids long. The CDR3 DNA reads as TGTGCCAGCAGCTTACTAGCGGGACTCCAAGAGACCCAGTACTTC. Protein product: CASSLLAGLQETQYF.

The chain links TRBV18 to TRBJ2-1; 8 bases map to TRBD1. The CDR3 totals 18 residues. The trim removed 0 bases at V and 4 bases at J, leaving 11 bases unmatched. Germline lookup yields CDR1 KGHSH and CDR2 LQKENI. The CDR3 protein is CASSPPLSGGLGYNEQFF. The CDR3, as DNA: TGTGCCAGCTCACCACCGCTTTCAGGGGGCCTAGGATACAATGAGCAGTTCTTC. Using reference TRBV18 and TRBJ2-1 for the parts outside the CDR3, the full variable domain is NAGVMQNPRHLVRRRGQEARLRCSPMKGHSHVYWYRQLPEEGLKFMVYLQKENIIDESGMPKERFSAEFPKEGPSILRIQQVVRGDSAAYFCASSPPLSGGLGYNEQFFGPGTRLTVL.

This rearrangement joins TRBV19 to TRBJ2-1; the match to TRBD2 covers 8 bases. Germline V gene sequence: CDR1 LNHDA, CDR2 SQIVND (reference sequence). This CDR3 region has 15 residues. V shed 6 bases, J shed 4 bases, and the junction held 8 bases outside the gene matches. Written as DNA, the CDR3 is TGTGCCAGTAGAGAGAGCGGGAGTTTGTACAATGAGCAGTTCTTC. It specifies CASRESGSLYNEQFF. Based on the CDR3 plus reference TRBV19 and TRBJ2-1, the full variable domain is DGGITQSPKYLFRKEGQNVTLSCEQNLNHDAMYWYRQDPGQGLRLIYYSQIVNDFQKGDIAEGYSVSREKKESFPLTVTSAQKNPTAFYLCASRESGSLYNEQFFGPGTRLTVL.

This chain links TRBV19 with TRBJ1-1, with a possible D match to TRBD1 (5 bases). The V end lost 5 bases, the J end lost 10 bases, and 17 bases lay between the germline ends. Germline CDR1 reads LNHDA; CDR2 reads SQIVND (reference sequence). CDR3 size: 13 residues. This CDR3 is CASSLGTPGGAFF. In DNA, the CDR3 is TGTGCCAGTAGTCTCGGGACTCCAGGAGGAGCTTTCTTT.

The CDR3 spells CASSWAINNEQFF. DNA for the CDR3: TGCGCCAGCAGCTGGGCAATAAACAATGAGCAGTTCTTC. The rearrangement joins TRBV5-1 to TRBJ2-1; the D is unclear. This CDR3 has 13 residues. Between the trimmed V and J ends, which lost 3 bases and 5 bases, there was a span of 9 bases. The germline V gene has CDR1 SGHRS and CDR2 YFSETQ.

This clone has a handful of counts. The chain has TRBV27 and TRBJ2-3; no firm D call. The germline V and J ends were trimmed by 4 bases and 3 bases, with 5 bases remaining between them. Per the germline V gene, CDR1 is MNHEY and CDR2 is SMNVEV (reference sequence). This CDR3 comprises 12 residues. For the CDR3, the DNA is TGTGCCAGCAGTTCTAGGACAGATACGCAGTATTTT. Protein product: CASSSRTDTQYF.

The CDR3 DNA is TGCGCCAGCAGCCAAATGAGCGGGGCCCCCTACGAGCAGTACTTC. Translation gives CASSQMSGAPYEQYF. V gene TRBV4-1 combines with J gene TRBJ2-7; 7 bases line up with TRBD2. From germline, CDR1 is MGHRA and CDR2 YSYEKL. The CDR3 runs 15 residues. Trimming took 2 bases from V and 2 from J; bases not matched to a gene: 6.

The chain links TRBV25-1 to TRBJ2-2, with 9 bases that match TRBD2. The V gene end was trimmed by 2 bases and the J gene end by 8 bases; junction bases not matched to a gene: 6. The CDR3 loop spans 15 amino acids. Germline-derived CDR1 and CDR2 are MGHDK and SYGVNS. The CDR3 region has the DNA TGTGCCAGCAGTGAACGATTGGCGGGAGGGGGGGAGCTGTTTTTT. Protein: CASSERLAGGGELFF.

The chain employs TRBV7-9 and TRBJ2-7; 9 nucleotides line up with TRBD1. The V gene end was trimmed by 4 bases and the J gene end by 4 bases; junction bases not matched to a gene: 5. CDR1 is SEHNR and CDR2 is FQNEAQ in the germline V gene (reference sequence). There are 14 residues in the CDR3. CDR3 region: CASSSTGQGYEQYF. The CDR3 DNA sequence: TGTGCCAGCAGCTCTACGGGACAGGGTTACGAGCAGTACTTC.

The V and J genes are TRBV28 and TRBJ1-2; tentative D call: TRBD1 (5 bases). The CDR3 spans 17 residues. The V gene lost 1 base and the J gene lost 4 bases, with 19 bases spanning the gap. From germline, CDR1 is MDHEN and CDR2 SYDVKM. CDR3 coding DNA: TGTGCCAGCAGTTTATATGATCGGGCAGGGATGGTCTATGGCTACACCTTC. Translation gives CASSLYDRAGMVYGYTF.

The V and J genes are TRBV7-2 and TRBJ1-1; 7 bases match TRBD1. Germline V gene sequence: CDR1 SGHTA, CDR2 FQGNSA. Losses at the gene ends were 5 bases for V and 11 bases for J; bases not matched to a gene: 11. This CDR3 is built from 13 residues. Here the CDR3 DNA reads TGTGCCAGCAGCGTCGGGACAGTGGAGTCGGCTTTCTTT. Protein product: CASSVGTVESAFF.

As to this clone: One end of the junction is discordant with germline, which a read error may explain. The rearrangement joins TRBV7-9 to TRBJ1-1; D remains ambiguous. Germline V gene data show CDR1 as SEHNR and CDR2 as FQNEAQ (reference sequence). This CDR3 is built from 12 residues. CDR3 in amino acids: CSSSQANTEAFF. CDR3 DNA: TGTTCCAGCAGCCAGGCGAACACTGAAGCTTTCTTT.

The chain uses TRBV29-1 and TRBJ2-3; 9 nucleotides align to TRBD1. Trimming took 1 base from V and 2 from J; bases not matched to a gene: 7. The CDR3 has 16 amino acids. The germline gives CDR1 SQVTM, CDR2 ANQGSEA. The CDR3, as DNA: TGCAGCGTTGAAGCTGAACAGGGGGCTGACACAGATACGCAGTATTTT. This encodes CSVEAEQGADTDTQYF.

This clone was picked up a small number of times. The chain has TRBV7-9 and TRBJ2-5; D may be TRBD2 (6 bases). The CDR3 sequence is 15 residues long. The V end was cut by 2 bases, the J end by 2 bases, with 12 bases between. Germline V lookup: CDR1 SEHNR, CDR2 FQNEAQ (reference sequence). CDR3 nucleotides: TGTGCCAGCAGCTTAATCGGGAGCGGGCAAGAGACCCAGTACTTC. Encoded protein: CASSLIGSGQETQYF.

This sequence joins TRBV18 and TRBJ2-1, with 9 nucleotides matching TRBD1. Germline-derived CDR1 and CDR2 are KGHSH and LQKENI. Germline trimming cut 3 bases from V and 8 bases from J; bases unmatched to any gene: 14. This CDR3 spans 17 amino acids. Here the CDR3 reads CASSPGQGFTIDDEQFF. CDR3 in DNA: TGTGCCAGCTCACCGGGACAGGGTTTTACGATCGACGATGAGCAGTTCTTC.

V usage is TRBV14 and J usage is TRBJ2-7; a possible D gene is TRBD1 (5 bases). V lost 2 bases to trimming and J lost 0 bases, with 14 bases between them. Germline V gene lookup returns CDR1 SGHDN and CDR2 FVKESK. The CDR3 spans 16 residues. CDR3 sequence: CASSQTAYDSSYEQYF. Here the CDR3 DNA reads TGTGCCAGCAGCCAAACAGCCTATGACAGCTCCTACGAGCAGTACTTC.

The chain has TRBV27 and TRBJ2-1; 8 bases match TRBD1. The CDR3 has 16 amino acids. Germline CDR1 is MNHEY and CDR2 is SMNVEV (reference sequence). V was pared by 7 bases and J by 7 bases, with 15 bases of the junction left unmatched. The CDR3 region has the DNA TGTGCCAGCAACGGGGGACAGGCTCTCCTCGGGAATGAGCAGTTCTTC. As protein: CASNGGQALLGNEQFF.

This sequence joins TRBV6-5 and TRBJ1-2, with D maybe TRBD1 (5 bases). This CDR3 contains 14 residues. V lost 0 bases to trimming and J lost 4 bases, with 9 bases between them. Per germline, CDR1 MNHEY and CDR2 SVGAGI. CDR3 sequence reads: CASSYSIRAYGYTF. The CDR3 DNA is TGTGCCAGCAGTTACTCGATCAGGGCCTATGGCTACACCTTC.

The rearrangement joins TRBV28 to TRBJ1-5, with TRBD1 identical over 8 bases. Germline loops: CDR1 MDHEN, CDR2 SYDVKM. Trimming removed 1 base from V and 2 bases from J; junction bases left unmatched: 7. The CDR3 contains 17 residues. The CDR3 loop is CASSLSRGPGGNQPQHF. In DNA form, the CDR3 reads TGTGCCAGCAGTTTATCCAGGGGGCCCGGGGGCAATCAGCCCCAGCATTTT.